The 20 T cell receptor beta chains listed next were all sequenced from one sample in a study of blood T cell repertoires in COVID-19. TCRdb's copy holds only in-frame clones and misses some; the assay was immunoSEQ multiplex PCR. The profile shows about 300,000 clones, more than 80% of them singletons. Material for sequencing was peripheral blood. These receptors all stem from a woman in her forties or fifties with COVID-19, enrolled during active disease.

This clone was seen only once. The chain couples TRBV15 to TRBJ1-2, with D tentatively TRBD1 (6 bases). The CDR3 has 16 amino acids. V gave up 1 base and J gave up 3 bases, with 15 bases separating them. Germline V gene lookup returns CDR1 LNHNV and CDR2 YYDKDF (reference sequence). The DNA of the CDR3 is TGTGCCACCAGCAGAGGGGACACGGCGCGGGACTATGGCTACACCTTC. This codes for CATSRGDTARDYGYTF.

The chain recombines TRBV7-8 with TRBJ2-1, with D possibly matching TRBD2 (5 bases). CDR1 is SGHVS and CDR2 is FQNEAQ in the germline V gene. The CDR3 loop spans 15 amino acids. Between the trimmed V and J ends, which lost 2 bases and 10 bases, there was a span of 18 bases. CDR3 region: CASSLFSRSSAEQFF. CDR3 DNA: TGTGCCAGCAGCTTATTTTCGCGGAGTAGCGCAGAGCAGTTCTTC.

The rearrangement uses TRBV25-1 and TRBJ1-4, with a possible D match to TRBD1 (5 bases). Germline-derived CDR1 and CDR2 are MGHDK and SYGVNS. The V and J ends lost 4 bases and 3 bases respectively, with 18 bases between them. The CDR3 spans 17 residues. The CDR3 here is CASSVRDVAGANEKLFF. CDR3 in DNA: TGTGCCAGCAGTGTCCGGGACGTCGCGGGGGCTAATGAAAAACTGTTTTTT.

This chain connects TRBV5-4 to TRBJ2-2; tentative D call: TRBD2 (5 bases). Trimming shortened V by 0 bases and J by 6 bases, and 12 bases separated the two germline ends. In germline, CDR1 is SGHNT, CDR2 YYREEE (reference sequence). This CDR3 comprises 15 residues. The CDR3 nucleotides read TGTGCCAGCAGCTTGGCGTGGGAGTCGGCCGGGGAGCTGTTTTTT. Translated: CASSLAWESAGELFF.

The chain joins TRBV7-6 to TRBJ2-2, with 11 bases matching TRBD1. The CDR3 loop spans 20 amino acids. With V trimmed by 3 bases and J by 7 bases, 19 bases remained unmatched. Germline assignment: CDR1 SGHVS and CDR2 FNYEAQ. CDR3 sequence (DNA): TGTGCCAGCAGCTTCTGGACAGGGGGCAAAGGGGCCAAAATCCACGGGGAGCTGTTTTTT. Its translation: CASSFWTGGKGAKIHGELFF.

The chain uses TRBV5-1 and TRBJ2-5; D gene unclear. This CDR3 spans 12 amino acids. V lost 0 bases to trimming and J lost 5 bases, with 5 bases between them. CDR1 is SGHRS and CDR2 is YFSETQ in the germline V gene. The chain's CDR3 is CASSLVLETQYF. The CDR3 DNA follows: TGCGCCAGCAGCTTGGTCTTGGAGACCCAGTACTTC.

The chain uses TRBV18 and TRBJ1-1; no clear D gene. CDR1 is KGHSH, CDR2 LQKENI, per germline. V gave up 0 bases and J gave up 4 bases, with 12 bases separating them. The CDR3 sequence is 15 residues long. The CDR3 is CASSPPSSAGTEAFF. The DNA for the CDR3 is TGTGCCAGCTCACCACCGTCCAGTGCGGGCACTGAAGCTTTCTTT.

This chain links TRBV27 with TRBJ2-7, with 16 bases aligning to TRBD2. The CDR3 consists of 20 residues. CDR1 is MNHEY and CDR2 is SMNVEV in the germline V gene (reference sequence). Trimming at V came to 6 bases and at J to 2 bases, leaving 16 bases not matched to a gene. The CDR3 nucleotides read TGTGCCAGCAGCCCCAGCGGGACTAGCGGGAGGGCCTGGAGGGCCTACGAGCAGTACTTC. This translates into CASSPSGTSGRAWRAYEQYF.

This clone came up once. The CDR3 loop reads CASSPLANQETQYF. The CDR3 coding sequence is TGTGCCAGCTCACCCTTAGCGAACCAAGAGACCCAGTACTTC. The chain recombines TRBV18 with TRBJ2-5; maybe TRBD2 (5 bases). V dropped 3 bases and J dropped 0 bases, with 8 bases sitting between them. CDR1 is KGHSH and CDR2 is LQKENI in the germline V gene. This CDR3 comprises 14 residues.

V and J are TRBV5-4 and TRBJ2-2; 13 positions agree with TRBD2. The CDR3 contains 15 residues. The J segment lost 4 bases and the V segment lost 4 bases, leaving 1 base of the junction unmatched. Germline V CDR1 and CDR2: SGHNT, YYREEE (reference sequence). CDR3 loop: CASSGTSGVTGELFF. The DNA of the CDR3 is TGTGCCAGCAGCGGGACTAGCGGGGTCACCGGGGAGCTGTTTTTT.

The chain joins TRBV27 to TRBJ2-7; D is ambiguous. Germline CDR1 reads MNHEY; CDR2 reads SMNVEV (reference sequence). The CDR3 is 13 residues long. V was trimmed by 5 bases and J by 3 bases, leaving 11 bases between them. DNA of the CDR3: TGTGCCAGCAGTCCAGGAATTTTCTACGAGCAGTACTTC. This codes for CASSPGIFYEQYF.

This clone was observed once. The CDR3: CASSPDRGMGQPQHF. CDR3 in DNA: TGTGCCAGCAGTCCCGACAGGGGGATGGGTCAGCCCCAGCATTTT. The chain couples TRBV6-5 to TRBJ1-5, with 9 bases identical to TRBD1. V gave up 5 bases and J gave up 6 bases; unmatched junction bases: 8. CDR3 length: 15 residues. The germline V gene encodes CDR1 MNHEY and CDR2 SVGAGI.

This chain connects TRBV18 to TRBJ1-4, with TRBD1 as a possible D gene (5 bases). CDR3 length: 15 residues. Germline loops: CDR1 KGHSH, CDR2 LQKENI. V was shortened by 6 bases and J by 1 base, with 12 bases between the two germline ends. In nucleotides, the CDR3 is TGTGCCAGCTCGCGATCAGGGCAAACTAATGAAAAACTGTTTTTT. It encodes CASSRSGQTNEKLFF.

The chain employs TRBV2 and TRBJ2-5; 7 bases align to TRBD2. Trimming removed 8 bases from V and 0 bases from J; junction bases left unmatched: 15. Germline assignment: CDR1 SNHLY and CDR2 FYNNEI. The length of the CDR3 is 17 residues. CDR3 sequence: CASYRGLQITYQETQYF. The CDR3 nucleotides are TGTGCCAGCTACCGGGGACTACAAATAACATACCAAGAGACCCAGTACTTC.

This clone turned up a few times. V is TRBV30 and J is TRBJ1-6; 7 bases fit TRBD1. In germline, CDR1 is GTSNPN, CDR2 SVGIG (reference sequence). V trimming: 8 bases; J trimming: 3 bases; junction bases outside the gene matches: 13. The CDR3 sequence is 16 residues long. The CDR3 DNA is TGTGCCGCTGGAAGGACAGGAGGCAACTATAATTCACCCCTCCACTTT. Translation gives CAAGRTGGNYNSPLHF.

As for this clone: This CDR3 fails to terminate in the conserved phenylalanine or tryptophan, so it likely reflects a read error. No DNA is shown, since the ends of the CDR3 on it are uncertain; the CDR3 is the one TCRdb lists. The chain uses TRBV21-1 and TRBJ2-7; TRBD1 is the table's D call and was not checked against the DNA. TRBV21-1 is flagged as a pseudogene. The CDR3 has 8 residues if both end residues are counted. The CDR3 region is CASSDTNL.

The chain couples TRBV9 to TRBJ2-1, with 11 bases fitting TRBD1. Germline V gene sequence: CDR1 SGDLS, CDR2 YYNGEE. V dropped 3 bases and J dropped 3; count of bases not matched to a gene: 8. The CDR3 sequence is 17 residues long. As DNA, the CDR3 is TGTGCCAGCAGCGACCCCTCCGGGACAGGGGGCTACAATGAGCAGTTCTTC. Translated: CASSDPSGTGGYNEQFF.

This clone is a singleton in its sample. This chain uses TRBV15 with TRBJ1-1; D not certain. This CDR3 region has 14 residues. Trimming took off 8 bases at V and 3 bases at J, with 16 bases between the two ends. CDR1 and CDR2 from the germline V gene are LNHNV and YYDKDF (reference sequence). In DNA form, the CDR3 reads TGTGCCACCCGTTTGGGAGTAAGGGACACTGAAGCTTTCTTT. This codes for CATRLGVRDTEAFF.

The V call is TRBV25-1, the J call TRBJ2-1; no firm D call. This CDR3 region has 15 residues. The germline V gene encodes CDR1 MGHDK and CDR2 SYGVNS. V was shortened by 7 bases and J by 0 bases, with 13 bases between the two germline ends. CDR3 sequence reads: CASKEASDSYNEQFF. The CDR3 DNA follows: TGTGCCAGCAAAGAGGCCAGCGACTCCTACAATGAGCAGTTCTTC.

The genes are TRBV5-6 and TRBJ2-2; D remains ambiguous. The CDR3 has 15 amino acids. V lost 1 base and J 2 bases, leaving 9 bases between the germline ends. Germline V gene lookup returns CDR1 SGHDT and CDR2 YYEEEE. The CDR3 coding sequence is TGTGCCAGCAGCTTGATCCGGAGAAACACCGGGGAGCTGTTTTTT. It specifies CASSLIRRNTGELFF.